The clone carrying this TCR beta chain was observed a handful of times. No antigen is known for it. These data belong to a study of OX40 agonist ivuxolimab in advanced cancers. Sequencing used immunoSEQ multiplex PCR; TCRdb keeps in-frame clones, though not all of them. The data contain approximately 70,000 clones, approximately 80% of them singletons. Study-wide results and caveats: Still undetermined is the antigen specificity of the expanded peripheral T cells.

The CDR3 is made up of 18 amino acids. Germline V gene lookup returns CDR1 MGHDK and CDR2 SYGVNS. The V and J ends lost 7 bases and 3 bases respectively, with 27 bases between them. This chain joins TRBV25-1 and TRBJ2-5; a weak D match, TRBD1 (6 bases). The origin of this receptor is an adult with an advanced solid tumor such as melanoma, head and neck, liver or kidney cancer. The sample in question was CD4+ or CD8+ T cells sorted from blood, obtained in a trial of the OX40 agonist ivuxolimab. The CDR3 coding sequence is TGTGCCAGCACCCCCCGGGACAAGGGAAGGGGGTCCAAAGAGACCCAGTACTTC. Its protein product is CASTPRDKGRGSKETQYF.